One and the same sample provided the 32 T cell receptor beta chains below, sequenced in a study of patients and donors after allogeneic stem cell transplantation. TCRdb processed the RT-PCR reads anew with MiXCR; each CDR3 protein has one entry. The sample includes some 87,000 distinct CDR3 sequences, about 48% of them seen just once. Sequenced material: blood, either unsorted or a sorted T cell fraction (not recorded which). Receptors originate from a human donor who was either an allogeneic HSCT recipient or a stem cell or donor lymphocyte infusion donor (not recorded which). It is not recorded whose cells these are; they may come from a transplant donor.

This sequence joins TRBV27 and TRBJ1-6; the match to TRBD1 covers 8 bases. The J segment lost 8 bases and the V segment lost 5 bases, leaving 8 bases of the junction unmatched. The CDR3 contains 15 residues. From germline, CDR1 is MNHEY and CDR2 SMNVEV (reference sequence). CDR3 sequence (DNA): TGTGCCAGCAGTCCAATACAGGGGGTATATTCACCCCTCCACTTT. Its translation is CASSPIQGVYSPLHF.

This clonotype was observed a few times. The CDR3 DNA follows: TGTGCCAGCAGTTTAACAGGTCTTGTCACTGAAGCTTTCTTT. Translated, it gives CASSLTGLVTEAFF. This chain uses TRBV12-3 or TRBV12-4 with TRBJ1-1, with a weak D call TRBD1 (5 bases). CDR3 length equals 14 residues. Trimming took 2 bases from V and 4 from J, leaving 11 bases between them.

In this sample, this clonotype turned up a few times. The chain links TRBV7-9 to TRBJ1-4, with 9 bases identical to TRBD1. Germline lookup yields CDR1 SEHNR and CDR2 FQNEAQ (reference sequence). V trimming: 5 bases; J trimming: 7 bases; junction bases outside the gene matches: 5. The CDR3 is 14 residues long. The CDR3 bases are TGTGCCAGCAGCAACCGGGACAGGGTTGAAAAACTGTTTTTT. Amino acid sequence: CASSNRDRVEKLFF. Full variable domain (remainder filled in from reference TRBV7-9 and TRBJ1-4): DTGVSQNPRHKITKRGQNVTFRCDPISEHNRLYWYRQTLGQGPEFLTYFQNEAQLEKSRLLSDRFSAERPKGSFSTLEIQRTEQGDSAMYLCASSNRDRVEKLFFGSGTQLSVL.

The chain has TRBV6-2 or TRBV6-3 and TRBJ2-7, with 7 nucleotides matching TRBD2. This CDR3 is built from 16 residues. CDR1 MNHEY and CDR2 SVGEGT come from the germline V gene. V lost 2 bases and J lost 6; bases outside the gene matches: 13. The CDR3 loop is CASSYVASGGPLEQYF. As DNA, the CDR3 is TGTGCCAGCAGTTACGTGGCTAGCGGTGGACCCCTCGAGCAGTACTTC.

V gene TRBV7-2 combines with J gene TRBJ1-1; TRBD1 might be the D (5 bases). Germline assignment: CDR1 SGHTA and CDR2 FQGNSA. The CDR3 has 15 residues. V lost 2 bases to trimming and J lost 4 bases, with 14 bases between them. Written as DNA, the CDR3 is TGTGCCAGCAGCTTACAGGGAGCTGGGAGCACTGAAGCTTTCTTT. Amino acids: CASSLQGAGSTEAFF.

This clonotype has more than one count but fewer than ten. The chain has TRBV4-3 and TRBJ1-3, with D possibly being TRBD1 (5 bases). The CDR3 extends over 18 amino acids. Germline-derived CDR1 and CDR2 are LGHNA and YSLEER. V was shortened by 0 bases and J by 0 bases, with 15 bases between the two germline ends. CDR3 bases: TGCGCCAGCAGCCAAGATTACGGGGGGATGAGCTCTGGAAACACCATATATTTT. Amino acid sequence: CASSQDYGGMSSGNTIYF.

This chain links TRBV7-8 with TRBJ1-1; unclear D gene. V lost 6 bases and J lost 0, with 11 bases in between. Germline V gene data show CDR1 as SGHVS and CDR2 as FQNEAQ. This CDR3 has 14 residues. CDR3 nucleotide sequence: TGTGCCAGCAGTCCTGGCCGCATGAACACTGAAGCTTTCTTT. Its protein product is CASSPGRMNTEAFF. Complete variable domain (other parts from reference TRBV7-8 and TRBJ1-1): GAGVSQSPRYKVAKRGQDVALRCDPISGHVSLFWYQQALGQGPEFLTYFQNEAQLDKSGLPSDRFFAERPEGSVSTLKIQRTQQEDSAVYLCASSPGRMNTEAFFGQGTRLTVV.

V is TRBV6-2 or TRBV6-3 and J is TRBJ1-2; D call uncertain. V was cut by 1 base and J by 8 bases, with 23 bases left in between. Germline loops: CDR1 MNHEY, CDR2 SVGEGT. The CDR3 loop spans 17 amino acids. Written as DNA, the CDR3 is TGTGCCAGCAGTTACTTCGGCCGCCTCCCAGGAGGAGACGGCTACACCTTC. The encoded protein is CASSYFGRLPGGDGYTF.

The rearrangement uses TRBV29-1 and TRBJ2-2; 8 bases align to TRBD2. Germline V lookup: CDR1 SQVTM, CDR2 ANQGSEA. V gave up 6 bases and J gave up 5 bases; unmatched junction bases: 8. The CDR3 sequence is 14 residues long. The CDR3 DNA is TGCAGCGTCCAACTAGCGGTGGGGACCGGGGAGCTGTTTTTT. Translation gives CSVQLAVGTGELFF.

This clonotype has more than one count but fewer than ten. The chain is built from TRBV7-2 and TRBJ1-1; D might be TRBD1 (5 bases). Trimming pared 1 base from V and 1 base from J, leaving 13 bases between. Germline assignment: CDR1 SGHTA and CDR2 FQGNSA. The CDR3 loop spans 16 amino acids. DNA of the CDR3: TGTGCCAGCAGCTTAGGCGCACAGGAAAGGAACACTGAAGCTTTCTTT. Translating it yields CASSLGAQERNTEAFF.

V gene TRBV7-9 combines with J gene TRBJ1-2; 7 bases fit TRBD1. Losses at the gene ends were 2 bases for V and 7 bases for J; bases not matched to a gene: 13. The CDR3 is 16 residues long. Germline CDR1 and CDR2: SEHNR and FQNEAQ (reference sequence). The DNA of the CDR3 is TGTGCCAGCAGCTTATGGGGTACGGACAGGAGTGGTGGCTACACCTTC. Amino acid sequence: CASSLWGTDRSGGYTF.

The chain recombines TRBV25-1 with TRBJ1-2; the D is unclear. The CDR3 extends over 13 amino acids. Between the trimmed V and J ends, which lost 5 bases and 2 bases, there was a span of 9 bases. Germline CDR1 reads MGHDK; CDR2 reads SYGVNS. CDR3 nucleotides: TGTGCCAGCAGTTATACCATAAACTATGGCTACACCTTC. Amino acids: CASSYTINYGYTF.

The rearrangement uses TRBV28 and TRBJ1-5, with a tentative D call TRBD1 (5 bases). Germline values: CDR1 MDHEN, CDR2 SYDVKM. The CDR3 runs to 15 residues. Trimming stripped 4 bases from V and 7 bases from J, with 17 bases between. This CDR3 reads CASSWDVGGSQPQHF. In nucleotides, the CDR3 is TGTGCCAGCAGTTGGGACGTTGGAGGGTCCCAGCCCCAGCATTTT.

This clonotype was observed a few times. This chain connects TRBV27 to TRBJ1-6; D not resolved. The CDR3 covers 17 residues. Looked up from germline, CDR1 is MNHEY and CDR2 is SMNVEV (reference sequence). Trimming left V 3 bases short and J 6 bases short, with 18 bases between. Written as DNA, the CDR3 is TGTGCCAGCAGTTTTGACGGGCGGTTTGTCCTTAATTCACCCCTCCACTTT. As protein: CASSFDGRFVLNSPLHF.

The rearrangement joins TRBV7-9 to TRBJ1-1, with D tentatively TRBD1 (5 bases). Deletions cut 0 bases from V and 0 bases from J, with 5 bases between. Germline assignment: CDR1 SEHNR and CDR2 FQNEAQ (reference sequence). The CDR3 has 14 amino acids. The CDR3 is CASSLAQVNTEAFF. The CDR3 DNA sequence: TGTGCCAGCAGCTTAGCACAGGTGAACACTGAAGCTTTCTTT.

The sample holds one count of this clonotype. The chain joins TRBV28 to TRBJ1-2, with 7 bases matching TRBD1. The CDR3 runs 15 residues. Germline CDR1 MDHEN, CDR2 SYDVKM. The trim removed 2 bases at V and 0 bases at J, leaving 3 bases unmatched. CDR3 amino acids: CASSLHQGANYGYTF. The DNA for the CDR3 is TGTGCCAGCAGTTTACATCAGGGGGCTAACTATGGCTACACCTTC.

This clonotype was found a few times. The chain combines TRBV27 with TRBJ1-3; D is unclear. The CDR3 spans 13 residues. The V end lost 1 base, the J end lost 2 bases, and 3 bases lay between the germline ends. Germline CDR1 reads MNHEY; CDR2 reads SMNVEV (reference sequence). The DNA of the CDR3 is TGTGCCAGCAGTTTATGGGCTGGAAACACCATATATTTT. As protein: CASSLWAGNTIYF.

This chain connects TRBV11-2 to TRBJ1-2; D remains unclear. Trimming took off 9 bases at V and 5 bases at J, with 16 bases between the two ends. Looked up from germline, CDR1 is SGHAT and CDR2 is FQNNGV. The CDR3 runs to 13 residues. CDR3 sequence reads: CASSPGEDYGYTF. DNA of the CDR3: TGTGCCAGTTCCCCCGGGGAGGATTATGGCTACACCTTC.

This clonotype came up once. The V gene is TRBV6-6, the J gene TRBJ1-2; no clear D. Germline V gene sequence: CDR1 MNHNY, CDR2 SVGAGI (reference sequence). The CDR3 is made up of 13 amino acids. V was pared by 2 bases and J by 4 bases, with 8 bases between. CDR3 bases: TGTGCCAGCAGTTACGACGGATCCTATGGCTACACCTTC. It encodes CASSYDGSYGYTF.

There are a few counts of this clonotype. The chain employs TRBV11-2 and TRBJ1-5; D gene ambiguous. This CDR3 spans 12 amino acids. The germline V gene has CDR1 SGHAT and CDR2 FQNNGV. The germline V and J ends were trimmed by 0 bases and 9 bases, with 6 bases remaining between them. CDR3 protein: CASSLDWGPQHF. The CDR3, as DNA: TGTGCCAGCAGCTTAGATTGGGGGCCCCAGCATTTT.

The chain has TRBV10-3 and TRBJ1-3, with TRBD1 matching over 8 bases. Germline trimming cut 6 bases from V and 0 bases from J; bases unmatched to any gene: 4. Germline V gene data show CDR1 as ENHRY and CDR2 as SYGVKD. The CDR3 covers 15 residues. The CDR3 loop is CAISGQGDSGNTIYF. CDR3 coding DNA: TGTGCCATCAGCGGACAGGGAGACTCTGGAAACACCATATATTTT.

The chain recombines TRBV11-2 with TRBJ1-2; 8 bases match TRBD1. V lost 5 bases, J lost 5 bases, and 10 bases stayed unmatched. The CDR3 is 15 residues long. The germline gives CDR1 SGHAT, CDR2 FQNNGV. CDR3 in amino acids: CASSTGTGDRYGYTF. CDR3 in DNA: TGTGCCAGCAGCACTGGGACAGGCGATAGATATGGCTACACCTTC.

The chain carries TRBV5-1 and TRBJ2-7; D unresolved. The CDR3 has 14 residues. The ends were cut back, 0 bases at V and 3 bases at J, with 10 bases in the middle. The germline V gene encodes CDR1 SGHRS and CDR2 YFSETQ. This CDR3 is CASSLDLKGYEQYF. The DNA for the CDR3 is TGCGCCAGCAGCTTGGACCTCAAGGGCTACGAGCAGTACTTC.

There are a few counts of this clonotype. The CDR3 loop reads CASSPDSRGITEAFF. CDR3 in DNA: TGCGCCAGCAGCCCAGATAGTCGGGGGATTACTGAAGCTTTCTTT. The chain combines TRBV5-1 with TRBJ1-1; possibly TRBD1 for D (5 bases). CDR1 SGHRS and CDR2 YFSETQ come from the germline V gene. V was pared by 4 bases and J by 5 bases, with 18 bases between. The CDR3 extends over 15 amino acids.

The V call is TRBV10-3, the J call TRBJ1-2, with 7 bases aligning to TRBD1. This CDR3 contains 12 residues. V dropped 6 bases and J dropped 3; count of bases not matched to a gene: 1. The V gene's germline CDR1 is ENHRY and CDR2 SYGVKD. CDR3 sequence reads: CAISGQDYGYTF. CDR3 nucleotides: TGTGCCATCAGCGGACAGGACTATGGCTACACCTTC.

The chain couples TRBV20-1 to TRBJ2-4, with 7 bases matching TRBD2. J lost 9 bases, V lost 6 bases, and 14 bases had no gene match. Germline V lookup: CDR1 DFQATT, CDR2 SNEGSKA (reference sequence). The CDR3 is 14 residues long. The CDR3 bases are TGCAGTGCGGGGAGGGACGACGGTCTGGGCATTCAGTACTTC. It is translated as CSAGRDDGLGIQYF.

The chain couples TRBV5-5 to TRBJ1-2; D might be TRBD1 (6 bases). Germline assignment: CDR1 SGHKS and CDR2 YYEKEE (reference sequence). V gave up 2 bases and J gave up 6 bases, with 26 bases separating them. The CDR3 is made up of 18 amino acids. This CDR3 reads CASSFSFGVRGGVDGYTF. The CDR3 nucleotides are TGTGCCAGCAGCTTCTCCTTTGGAGTAAGGGGGGGCGTTGATGGCTACACCTTC.

The chain carries TRBV27 and TRBJ2-1, with D perhaps TRBD1 or TRBD2 (5 bases each). The germline CDR1 and CDR2 sequences are MNHEY and SMNVEV (reference sequence). This CDR3 comprises 14 residues. Trimming left V 6 bases short and J 4 bases short, with 13 bases between. CDR3 amino acids: CASSLRDGYNEQFF. In DNA form, the CDR3 reads TGTGCCAGCAGCCTCCGGGACGGGTACAATGAGCAGTTCTTC.

The chain carries TRBV7-9 and TRBJ1-3; TRBD1 is a possible D gene (6 bases). The CDR3 has 16 amino acids. The ends were cut back, 5 bases at V and 4 bases at J, with 18 bases in the middle. Germline assignment: CDR1 SEHNR and CDR2 FQNEAQ (reference sequence). The CDR3 nucleotides are TGTGCCAGCAGCAGTACCCAGGGGTCTTCAGGAAACACCATATATTTT. Encoded protein: CASSSTQGSSGNTIYF.

V usage is TRBV10-3 and J usage is TRBJ1-2; 7 nucleotides line up with TRBD1. V was pared by 2 bases and J by 6 bases, with 12 bases of the junction left unmatched. The CDR3 covers 16 residues. The germline V gene has CDR1 ENHRY and CDR2 SYGVKD. CDR3 nucleotide sequence: TGTGCCATCAGTGAGCGGGACAGCGTTCGCTTTGATGGCTACACCTTC. Its protein is CAISERDSVRFDGYTF.

The V gene is TRBV6-5, the J gene TRBJ1-6; D perhaps matches TRBD1 (6 bases). CDR3 size: 15 residues. Deletions cut 0 bases from V and 5 bases from J, with 8 bases between. From germline, CDR1 is MNHEY and CDR2 SVGAGI. The CDR3 DNA is TGTGCCAGCAGTTACTCGTGGACAGATAATTCACCCCTCCACTTT. It yields the protein CASSYSWTDNSPLHF.

This clonotype has ten or more counts. This chain uses TRBV12-3 or TRBV12-4 with TRBJ1-1; D possibly corresponds to TRBD1 (6 bases). The CDR3 has 12 residues. V was clipped by 7 bases and J by 2 bases, with 8 bases between them. The CDR3 nucleotides read TGTGCCAGCACCAGGGGAAACACTGAAGCTTTCTTT. Its protein product is CASTRGNTEAFF.